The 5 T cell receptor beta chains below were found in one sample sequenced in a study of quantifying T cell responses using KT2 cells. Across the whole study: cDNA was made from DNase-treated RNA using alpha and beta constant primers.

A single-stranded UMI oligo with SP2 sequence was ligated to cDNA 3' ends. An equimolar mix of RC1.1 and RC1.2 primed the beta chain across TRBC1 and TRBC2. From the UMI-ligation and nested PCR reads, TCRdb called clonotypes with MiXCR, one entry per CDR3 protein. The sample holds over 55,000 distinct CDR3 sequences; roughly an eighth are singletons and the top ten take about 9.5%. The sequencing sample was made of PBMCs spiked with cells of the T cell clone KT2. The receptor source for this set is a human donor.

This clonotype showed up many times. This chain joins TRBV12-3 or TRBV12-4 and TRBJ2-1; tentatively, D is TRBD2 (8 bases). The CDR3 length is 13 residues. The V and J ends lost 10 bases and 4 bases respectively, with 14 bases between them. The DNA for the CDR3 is TGTGCCACCGGGAGGGACAGATACAATGAGCAGTTCTTC. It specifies CATGRDRYNEQFF.

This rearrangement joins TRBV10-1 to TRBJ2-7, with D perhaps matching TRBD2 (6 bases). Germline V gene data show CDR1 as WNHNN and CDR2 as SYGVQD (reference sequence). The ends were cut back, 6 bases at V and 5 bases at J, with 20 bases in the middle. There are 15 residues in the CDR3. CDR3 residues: CASSEEGRGKNEQYF. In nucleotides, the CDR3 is TGCGCCAGCAGCGAGGAGGGGCGCGGAAAGAACGAGCAGTACTTC.

CDR3 region: CSARQAGVETQYF. CDR3 DNA: TGCAGTGCTCGGCAAGCGGGAGTCGAGACCCAGTACTTC. The chain recombines TRBV20-1 with TRBJ2-5, with TRBD2 matching over 8 bases. The trim removed 5 bases at V and 5 bases at J, leaving 7 bases unmatched. Germline CDR1 and CDR2: DFQATT and SNEGSKA (reference sequence). The CDR3 runs to 13 residues.

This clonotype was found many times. DNA of the CDR3: TGTGCCAGTGGGGAGAAAGGGAGCATTCAGTACTTC. Its translation is CASGEKGSIQYF. The chain carries TRBV19 and TRBJ2-4; tentative D call: TRBD2 (5 bases). The V gene's germline CDR1 is LNHDA and CDR2 SQIVND (reference sequence). Trimming pared 8 bases from V and 9 bases from J, leaving 14 bases between. The CDR3 loop spans 12 amino acids.

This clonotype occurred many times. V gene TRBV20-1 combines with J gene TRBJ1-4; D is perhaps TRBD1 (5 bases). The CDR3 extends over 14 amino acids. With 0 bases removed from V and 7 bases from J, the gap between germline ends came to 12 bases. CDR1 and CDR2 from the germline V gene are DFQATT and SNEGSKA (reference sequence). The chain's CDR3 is CSARDGGQTEKLFF. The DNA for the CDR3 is TGCAGTGCTAGAGATGGCGGACAAACTGAAAAACTGTTTTTT.